Listed below are T cell receptor beta chains from one sample, sequenced in a study of blood T cell repertoires in COVID-19. Profiling relied on immunoSEQ multiplex PCR, and the TCRdb table lists in-frame clones only, not all of them. This table has 180,000 or so clones, 80% to 90% appearing once. Material: peripheral blood. Receptors originate from a woman between 45 and 65 years old with acute or convalescent COVID-19. CDR3s include the opening cysteine and the closing phenylalanine or tryptophan. A D gene is named only where the DNA matches it firmly. Clone size is stated in some rows and not others, as once, few, many or a class when expanded.

clone size,V gene,D gene,J gene,CDR3 protein,CDR3 DNA
NA,TRBV14,TRBD1,TRBJ2-5,CASSLRQGGETQYF,TGTGCCAGCAGCCTCCGACAGGGGGGAGAGACCCAGTACTTC
NA,TRBV5-1,NA,TRBJ2-3,CASSLGQITDTQYF,TGCGCCAGCAGCTTGGGACAGATCACAGATACGCAGTATTTT
NA,TRBV29-1,NA,TRBJ1-6,CSVAVTSDSPLHF,TGCAGCGTTGCAGTAACCAGTGATTCACCCCTCCACTTT
NA,TRBV19,TRBD1,TRBJ2-1,CATSRGYSYNEQFF,TGTGCCACTTCCAGGGGGTACTCCTACAATGAGCAGTTCTTC
NA,TRBV10-2,TRBD1,TRBJ1-1,CASSDYRGTEAFF,TGCGCCAGCAGTGACTACAGGGGCACTGAAGCTTTCTTT
NA,TRBV18,TRBD2,TRBJ2-7,CASSPGLAGDYEQYF,TGTGCCAGCTCACCAGGACTAGCGGGAGATTACGAGCAGTACTTC
NA,TRBV7-9,NA,TRBJ1-2,CASTEGVNGYTF,TGTGCCAGCACCGAGGGGGTGAATGGCTACACCTTC
once,TRBV7-2,NA,TRBJ1-2,CASSFSLRDYGYTF,TGTGCCAGCAGCTTCTCCCTACGGGACTATGGCTACACCTTC
NA,TRBV10-3,NA,TRBJ2-7,CAISGGAYEQYF,TGTGCCATCAGCGGAGGGGCCTACGAGCAGTACTTC
NA,TRBV21-1,NA,TRBJ1-2,CASSKKSNQVPYGYTF,TGTGCCAGCAGCAAAAAATCGAATCAGGTTCCTTATGGCTACACCTTC
NA,TRBV5-4,TRBD2,TRBJ2-5,CASGTSGKETQYF,TGTGCCAGCGGGACTAGCGGTAAAGAGACCCAGTACTTC
NA,TRBV30,TRBD1,TRBJ2-7,CAWTDRDRGRIGNYEQYF,TGTGCCTGGACCGACCGGGACAGGGGAAGGATAGGAAACTACGAGCAGTACTTC
NA,TRBV5-1,TRBD2,TRBJ2-1,CASDPGGAYNEQFF,TGCGCCAGCGACCCCGGGGGGGCCTACAATGAGCAGTTCTTC
NA,TRBV9,TRBD1,TRBJ2-7,CASSVGTGNYEQYF,TGTGCCAGCAGCGTCGGGACAGGTAACTACGAGCAGTACTTC
NA,TRBV5-1,NA,TRBJ1-2,CASSPSGPGVLGYTF,TGCGCCAGCAGCCCCTCCGGGCCCGGGGTTTTAGGCTACACCTTC
NA,TRBV27,NA,TRBJ2-2,CASSFPTAGELFF,TGTGCCAGCAGTTTCCCAACAGCCGGGGAGCTGTTTTTT
NA,TRBV29-1,NA,TRBJ2-7,CSVVRRSSYEQYF,TGCAGCGTTGTAAGGAGAAGCTCCTACGAGCAGTACTTC
NA,TRBV7-8,NA,TRBJ2-3,CASSARPLTDTQYF,TGTGCCAGCAGCGCCCGTCCACTCACAGATACGCAGTATTTT
NA,TRBV19,NA,TRBJ2-1,CASSIGLQGTNEQFF,TGTGCCAGTAGTATTGGGCTTCAGGGGACGAATGAGCAGTTCTTC
NA,TRBV24-1,NA,TRBJ2-5,CATSDHGQKQETQYF,TGTGCCACCAGTGACCACGGACAAAAGCAAGAGACCCAGTACTTC
NA,TRBV4-3,TRBD1,TRBJ1-4,CASAGGAGEKLFF,TGCGCCAGCGCAGGGGGCGCAGGTGAAAAACTGTTTTTT
NA,TRBV7-2,TRBD1,TRBJ1-2,CASSWGQGDYGYTF,TGTGCCAGCAGCTGGGGACAGGGTGACTATGGCTACACCTTC
NA,TRBV29-1,NA,TRBJ1-2,CSVGGGFGYTF,TGCAGCGTGGGAGGCGGGTTCGGCTACACCTTC
NA,TRBV10-3,NA,TRBJ1-6,CAIRPTGNSPLHF,TGTGCCATCAGACCGACGGGGAATTCACCCCTCCACTTT
NA,TRBV19,NA,TRBJ1-4,CASSPQGFEKLFF,TGTGCCAGTAGTCCCCAGGGGTTTGAAAAACTGTTTTTT
NA,TRBV4-2,NA,TRBJ1-5,CASSQVVGGDQPQHF,TGTGCCAGCAGCCAAGTCGTAGGGGGGGATCAGCCCCAGCATTTT
NA,TRBV6-5,NA,TRBJ1-4,CASSYSFGGGEKLFF,TGTGCCAGCAGTTACTCGTTCGGGGGGGGTGAAAAACTGTTTTTT